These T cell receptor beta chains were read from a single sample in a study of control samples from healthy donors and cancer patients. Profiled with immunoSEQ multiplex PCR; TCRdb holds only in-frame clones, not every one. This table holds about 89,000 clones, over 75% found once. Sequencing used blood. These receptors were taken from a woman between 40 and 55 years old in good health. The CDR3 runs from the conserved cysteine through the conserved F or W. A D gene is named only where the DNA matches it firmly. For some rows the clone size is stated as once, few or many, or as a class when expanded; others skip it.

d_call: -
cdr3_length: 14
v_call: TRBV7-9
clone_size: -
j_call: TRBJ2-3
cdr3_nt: TGTGCCAGCAGGGAACAGGGTTTGGCAGATACGCAGTATTTT
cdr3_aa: CASREQGLADTQYF

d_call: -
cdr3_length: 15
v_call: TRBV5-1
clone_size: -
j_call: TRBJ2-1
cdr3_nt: TGCGCCAGCAGACCGGGACCCACGGGGTTAGATGAGCAGTTCTTC
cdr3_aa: CASRPGPTGLDEQFF

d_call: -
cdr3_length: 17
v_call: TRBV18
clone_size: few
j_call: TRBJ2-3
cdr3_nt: TGTGCCAGCTCACCGGGCCCGTCGCGCGCGGGCCGGGATACGCAGTATTTT
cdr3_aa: CASSPGPSRAGRDTQYF

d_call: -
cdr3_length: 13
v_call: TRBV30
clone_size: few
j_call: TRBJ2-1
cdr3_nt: TGTGCCTGCAGGACAGCGCCACACAATGAGCAGTTCTTC
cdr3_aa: CACRTAPHNEQFF

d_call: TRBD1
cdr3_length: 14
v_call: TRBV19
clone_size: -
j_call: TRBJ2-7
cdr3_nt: TGTGCCAGTAGTAGACAGGGACAATCCTACGAGCAGTACTTC
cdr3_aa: CASSRQGQSYEQYF

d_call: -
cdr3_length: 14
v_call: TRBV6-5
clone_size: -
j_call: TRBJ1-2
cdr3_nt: TGTGCCAGCAGTCCCGACAGGCGGCGATATGGCTACACCTTC
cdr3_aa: CASSPDRRRYGYTF

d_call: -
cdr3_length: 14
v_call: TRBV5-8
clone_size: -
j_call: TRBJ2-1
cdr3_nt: TGTGCCAGCAGCTTGGCCGCTAGCTATAATGAGCAGTTCTTC
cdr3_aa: CASSLAASYNEQFF

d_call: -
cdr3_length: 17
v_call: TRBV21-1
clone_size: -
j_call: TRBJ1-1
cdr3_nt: TGTGCCAGCAATACTTCTCAAGGGGACAGGTTAATCTTGGAAGCTTTCTTT
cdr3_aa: CASNTSQGDRLILEAFF

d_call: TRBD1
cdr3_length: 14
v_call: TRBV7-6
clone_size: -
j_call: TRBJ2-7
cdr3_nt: TGTGCCAGCAGCGCCCGGACAGGTCCCTACGAGCAGTACTTC
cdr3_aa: CASSARTGPYEQYF

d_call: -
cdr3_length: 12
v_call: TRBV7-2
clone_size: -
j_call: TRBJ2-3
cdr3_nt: TGTGCCAGCAGCCTTAGATCAGATACGCAGTATTTT
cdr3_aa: CASSLRSDTQYF

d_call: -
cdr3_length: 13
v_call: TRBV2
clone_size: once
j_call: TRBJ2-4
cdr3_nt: TGTGCCAGCGTACCGGGACCAAAAAACATTCAGTACTTC
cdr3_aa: CASVPGPKNIQYF

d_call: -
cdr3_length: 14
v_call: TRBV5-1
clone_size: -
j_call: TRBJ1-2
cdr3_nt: TGCGCCAGCAGCTTGGTGGGGGCTAACTATGGCTACACCTTC
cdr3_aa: CASSLVGANYGYTF

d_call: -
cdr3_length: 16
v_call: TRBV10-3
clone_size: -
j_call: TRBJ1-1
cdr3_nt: TGTGCCATCAGTGGTTCTATGGTGAGCCGACACACTGAAGCTTTCTTT
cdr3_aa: CAISGSMVSRHTEAFF

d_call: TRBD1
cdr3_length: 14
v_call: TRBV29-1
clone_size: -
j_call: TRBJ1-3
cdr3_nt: TGCAGCGTGGGGACAGCGAGCTCTGGAAACACCATATATTTT
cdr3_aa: CSVGTASSGNTIYF

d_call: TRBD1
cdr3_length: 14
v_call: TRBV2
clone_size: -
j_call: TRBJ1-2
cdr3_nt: TGTGCCAGCAGGGACAGGGCCACTAACTATGGCTACACCTTC
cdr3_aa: CASRDRATNYGYTF

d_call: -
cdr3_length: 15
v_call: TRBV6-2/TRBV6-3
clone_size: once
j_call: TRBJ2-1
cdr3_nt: TGTGCCAGCAGCCAGGCGGGGAGCTCCTACAATGAGCAGTTCTTC
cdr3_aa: CASSQAGSSYNEQFF